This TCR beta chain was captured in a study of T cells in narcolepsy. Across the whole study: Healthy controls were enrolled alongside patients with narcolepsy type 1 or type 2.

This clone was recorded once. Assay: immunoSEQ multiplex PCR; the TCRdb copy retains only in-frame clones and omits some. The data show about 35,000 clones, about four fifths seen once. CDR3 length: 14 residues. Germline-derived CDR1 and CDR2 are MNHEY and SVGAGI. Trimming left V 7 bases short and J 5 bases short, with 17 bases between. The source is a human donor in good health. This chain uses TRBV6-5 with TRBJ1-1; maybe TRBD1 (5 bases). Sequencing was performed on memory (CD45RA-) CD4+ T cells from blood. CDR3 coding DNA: TGTGCCAGCACCTCCGAAGGGGTGGGGACTGAAGCTTTCTTT. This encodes CASTSEGVGTEAFF.